This record looks at one T cell receptor (beta chain) sequence and its context. Libraries were prepared by immunoSEQ multiplex PCR; TCRdb keeps only in-frame clonotypes and omits some of them. Of about 69,000 clones detected, about 85% appear once; the ten largest clones hold under 3.5%. CDR3 length: 13 amino acids. Germline V lookup: CDR1 LNHDA, CDR2 SQIVND (reference sequence). Between the trimmed V and J ends, which lost 5 bases and 8 bases, there was a span of 12 bases. Blood samples were obtained at baseline, cycle 4 day 1, and cycle 7 day 1. These data originate in a study of OX40 agonist ivuxolimab in advanced cancers. The overall study: Patients achieving partial responses numbered three: one hepatocellular carcinoma case and two cutaneous melanoma cases.

The receptor's source is an adult with an advanced solid tumor such as melanoma, head and neck, liver or kidney cancer. The specimen comprised CD4+ or CD8+ T cells sorted from blood, sampled in a trial of the OX40 agonist ivuxolimab. This rearrangement joins TRBV19 to TRBJ1-4; D ambiguous. This CDR3 is CASSPPTREKLFF. The CDR3 coding sequence is TGTGCCAGTAGTCCCCCCACTCGAGAAAAACTGTTTTTT.